The 16 T cell receptor beta chains below were found in one sample sequenced in a study of blood T cell repertoires in COVID-19. The data were produced by immunoSEQ multiplex PCR, yet TCRdb's version contains in-frame clones alone and is incomplete. The sample lists 100,000 to 150,000 clones, 75% to 90% seen once, with about 3.3% in the top ten. The sequenced sample was peripheral blood. Receptor source: a woman aged 80 or older with COVID-19, enrolled during active disease.

This rearrangement joins TRBV28 to TRBJ2-7, with 12 bases aligning to TRBD1. The germline gives CDR1 MDHEN, CDR2 SYDVKM. The length of the CDR3 is 20 residues. V dropped 1 base and J dropped 7; count of bases not matched to a gene: 20. CDR3 DNA: TGTGCCAGCAGTTTATTCCCGCCTCTGTCCCAGGGACAGGGGGCAAGTGAGCAGTACTTC. This sequence encodes CASSLFPPLSQGQGASEQYF.

A word on this clone: The junction differs from germline at one of its ends, possibly a read error. Other nucleotide sequences from this sample produce the same CDR3. This chain uses TRBV7-7 with TRBJ2-5; D may be TRBD2 (5 bases). From germline, CDR1 is SSHAT and CDR2 FNYEAQ (reference sequence). CDR3 length: 15 amino acids. CDR3 coding DNA: TGTGCTAGCAGCTTAGTAGGAGGATCCCAAGAGACCCAGTACTTC. Protein sequence: CASSLVGGSQETQYF. The full variable domain, its missing parts supplied by reference TRBV7-7 and TRBJ2-5, is GAGVSQSPRYKVTKRGQDVTLRCDPISSHATLYWYQQALGQGPEFLTYFNYEAQPDKSGLPSDRFSAERPEGSISTLTIQRTEQRDSAMYRCASSLVGGSQETQYFGPGTRLLVL.

The chain couples TRBV27 to TRBJ2-5; TRBD2 agrees at 14 bases. The germline V gene encodes CDR1 MNHEY and CDR2 SMNVEV (reference sequence). This CDR3 has 17 residues. Losses at the gene ends were 5 bases for V and 7 bases for J; bases not matched to a gene: 12. CDR3 in DNA: TGTGCCAGCAGTCCGGGACTAGCGGGGGCCTCCCTGGGGACCCAGTACTTC. It codes for CASSPGLAGASLGTQYF.

This chain links TRBV6-2 or TRBV6-3 with TRBJ2-5, with 7 positions matching TRBD1. The CDR3 covers 16 residues. V trimming: 3 bases; J trimming: 2 bases; junction bases outside the gene matches: 9. Germline CDR1 MNHEY, CDR2 SVGEGT. CDR3 loop: CASSYLSARGQETQYF. The CDR3 nucleotides read TGTGCCAGCAGTTATTTGTCAGCCAGGGGGCAAGAGACCCAGTACTTC.

This chain joins TRBV11-1 and TRBJ2-7; D is unclear. Trimming left V 5 bases short and J 3 bases short, with 11 bases between. Germline assignment: CDR1 SGHAT and CDR2 FQDESV (reference sequence). The CDR3 is 13 residues long. CDR3 nucleotides: TGTGCCAGCAGCATGCACTCCCGCTACGAGCAGTACTTC. Translated, it gives CASSMHSRYEQYF.

This clone occurred once. The chain couples TRBV3-1 (or the pseudogene TRBV3-2) to TRBJ1-5; 9 bases match TRBD1. V shed 8 bases, J shed 5 bases, and the junction held 1 base outside the gene matches. The CDR3 has 12 amino acids. Germline lookup yields CDR1 LGHDT and CDR2 YNNKEL (reference sequence). The CDR3: CASGDRDQPQHF. DNA of the CDR3: TGTGCCAGCGGGGACAGGGATCAGCCCCAGCATTTT.

The rearrangement joins TRBV3-1 (or the pseudogene TRBV3-2) to TRBJ2-1, with TRBD2 matching 13 bases. CDR3 length: 17 amino acids. The J segment lost 7 bases and the V segment lost 6 bases, leaving 12 bases of the junction unmatched. Germline V gene sequence: CDR1 LGHDT, CDR2 YNNKEL (reference sequence). CDR3: CASSLGTSGMGGNEQFF. CDR3 bases: TGTGCCAGCAGTCTTGGGACTAGCGGGATGGGAGGGAATGAGCAGTTCTTC.

This chain joins TRBV9 and TRBJ2-2, with TRBD2 matching 13 bases. This CDR3 contains 20 residues. Germline lookup yields CDR1 SGDLS and CDR2 YYNGEE. Unmatched junction bases numbered 20, after V lost 4 bases and J lost 8 bases. CDR3 amino acids: CASSPNPPQGLAGAVGELFF. The DNA for the CDR3 is TGTGCCAGCAGCCCGAACCCCCCCCAAGGACTAGCGGGAGCTGTAGGGGAGCTGTTTTTT.

V gene TRBV5-4 combines with J gene TRBJ1-1; 11 positions agree with TRBD1. The germline gives CDR1 SGHNT, CDR2 YYREEE (reference sequence). The CDR3 length is 15 residues. Trimming cost V 3 bases and J 8 bases; bases outside gene matches: 9. The CDR3 sequence is CASSWGTGGRTEAFF. The CDR3 DNA reads TGTGCCAGCAGCTGGGGGACAGGGGGTCGCACGGAAGCTTTCTTT.

This chain links TRBV27 with TRBJ2-1, with D hard to call. The CDR3 runs 18 residues. From germline, CDR1 is MNHEY and CDR2 SMNVEV (reference sequence). The V and J ends lost 5 bases and 0 bases respectively, with 20 bases between them. CDR3 nucleotide sequence: TGTGCCAGCAGTACAACCCTCTCCCTAGTGTTCTCCTACAATGAGCAGTTCTTC. It encodes CASSTTLSLVFSYNEQFF.

The CDR3 coding sequence is TGCGCCAGCAGCCAAGAGGAGACAGCTTATGGCTACACCTTC. Translating it yields CASSQEETAYGYTF. The chain carries TRBV4-1 and TRBJ1-2; TRBD1 is a possible D gene (5 bases). CDR1 is MGHRA and CDR2 is YSYEKL in the germline V gene. The CDR3 loop spans 14 amino acids. With 0 bases removed from V and 5 bases from J, the gap between germline ends came to 10 bases.

J is TRBJ1-6 and V is TRBV28; no clear D gene. V was cut by 3 bases and J by 7 bases, with 16 bases left in between. From germline, CDR1 is MDHEN and CDR2 SYDVKM. The CDR3 is 16 amino acids. CDR3 in amino acids: CASSFRSSTPNSPLHF. The CDR3 coding sequence is TGTGCCAGCAGTTTCCGGTCCTCCACTCCAAATTCACCCCTCCACTTT.

V gene TRBV19 combines with J gene TRBJ1-6; 9 bases are a match to TRBD1. V shed 4 bases, J shed 7 bases, and the junction held 5 bases outside the gene matches. This CDR3 has 15 residues. Germline V gives CDR1 LNHDA, CDR2 SQIVND (reference sequence). The CDR3 is CASSTLGQGNSPLHF. CDR3 coding DNA: TGTGCCAGTAGTACCCTCGGACAGGGGAATTCACCCCTCCACTTT.

This clone was seen a handful of times. The V gene is TRBV6-1, the J gene TRBJ2-5, with 7 bases lining up with TRBD2. CDR1 is MNHNS and CDR2 is SASEGT in the germline V gene. The J segment lost 2 bases and the V segment lost 3 bases, leaving 12 bases of the junction unmatched. The CDR3 totals 17 residues. CDR3 sequence (DNA): TGTGCCAGCAGTGAGCTTTTTGGGGCTAGCGGACAAGAGACCCAGTACTTC. It codes for CASSELFGASGQETQYF.

The chain recombines TRBV24-1 with TRBJ2-3; a possible D gene is TRBD2 (6 bases). V gave up 2 bases and J gave up 2 bases, with 13 bases separating them. The CDR3 runs 16 residues. CDR1 is KGHDR, CDR2 SFDVKD, per germline. This chain's CDR3 is CATSDSTGDITDTQYF. CDR3 sequence (DNA): TGTGCCACCAGTGATTCGACGGGGGATATCACAGATACGCAGTATTTT.

The chain carries TRBV4-3 and TRBJ2-1, with D unclear. V dropped 0 bases and J dropped 4 bases, with 7 bases sitting between them. Germline-derived CDR1 and CDR2 are LGHNA and YSLEER. This CDR3 is 14 amino acids long. CDR3 nucleotides: TGCGCCAGCAGCCAAGAGCCAGGATACAATGAGCAGTTCTTC. Translating it yields CASSQEPGYNEQFF.